This TCR beta chain stems from a study of breast tumors, draining lymph nodes, adjacent tissues. TCRdb analysed the multiplex PCR reads with MiXCR anew, one entry per CDR3 protein. Of under 300,000 distinct CDR3 sequences detected, under 40% appear once; the ten largest clones hold under 4.5%. Study observations and caveats: Compared with basal-like, luminal-like tumors shared significantly more repertoire with nontumor tissue. That most tumor T cells come from lymph nodes remained unproven.

This clonotype was observed a single time. What it binds is unknown. Being one base from a much bigger clone, this may be a read error. Samples came from axillary lymph nodes draining the breast cancer. Trimming stripped 6 bases from V and 8 bases from J, with 17 bases between. Germline V lookup: CDR1 SGHNT, CDR2 YENEEA. The CDR3 loop spans 14 amino acids. Sequenced input: axillary lymph node tissue. The TCR was taken from a female donor with breast cancer. Some clones in this sample may be carry-over from other donors' samples. This sequence joins TRBV11-3 and TRBJ2-1; D not certain. The CDR3 DNA follows: TGTGCCAGCAGTTCTCGACTCGTTACGGATGAGCAGTTCTTC. It translates to CASSSRLVTDEQFF.